Below are 14 T cell receptor beta chains sequenced from a single sample in a study of cytomegalovirus exposure and HLA in healthy donors. The PCR ran on 60 Vbeta and 13 Jbeta primers. Measured with immunoSEQ multiplex PCR; TCRdb has only the in-frame clones, and not every one. The repertoire holds approximately 150,000 clones, with approximately 80% as singletons. Sequenced sample: PBMCs. All receptors come from a young man in good health and CMV-seropositive.

This clone came up once. The chain links TRBV2 to TRBJ2-6; possibly TRBD2 for D (5 bases). V was cut by 3 bases and J by 0 bases, with 15 bases left in between. Germline-derived CDR1 and CDR2 are SNHLY and FYNNEI. This CDR3 comprises 18 residues. The CDR3 sequence: CASSDGVRTHSGANVLTF. The CDR3 coding sequence is TGTGCCAGCAGTGACGGGGTCAGGACCCACTCTGGGGCCAACGTCCTGACTTTC.

The chain recombines TRBV19 with TRBJ1-2; D is unresolved. Germline CDR1 reads LNHDA; CDR2 reads SQIVND (reference sequence). With 3 bases removed from V and 8 bases from J, the gap between germline ends came to 13 bases. There are 13 residues in the CDR3. The CDR3 sequence: CASSMGGRGGYTF. CDR3 DNA sequence: TGTGCCAGTAGTATGGGAGGGCGAGGGGGCTACACCTTC.

This clone occurred a few times. The V call is TRBV7-9, the J call TRBJ2-1, with TRBD2 identical over 11 bases. CDR1 SEHNR and CDR2 FQNEAQ come from the germline V gene (reference sequence). This CDR3 is 16 amino acids long. V lost 5 bases and J lost 10; bases outside the gene matches: 13. In nucleotides, the CDR3 is TGTGCCAGCAGCCCTCCCGGGACTAGCGGATTGGTCGAGCAGTTCTTC. Residues: CASSPPGTSGLVEQFF.

This clone occurred once. The chain links TRBV5-1 to TRBJ2-6; 8 bases are a match to TRBD1. Trimming removed 0 bases from V and 4 bases from J; junction bases left unmatched: 3. CDR3 size: 16 residues. Germline values: CDR1 SGHRS, CDR2 YFSETQ. CDR3 in DNA: TGCGCCAGCAGCTTGGAAACAGGGGGAGGGGCCAACGTCCTGACTTTC. Its translation: CASSLETGGGANVLTF.

V and J are TRBV6-4 and TRBJ1-1; D is unclear. Germline loops: CDR1 MRHNA, CDR2 SNTAGT. Trimming left V 5 bases short and J 0 bases short, with 13 bases between. The CDR3 contains 15 residues. The CDR3 coding sequence is TGTGCCAGCAGTCCTGCGAACGGGGTGAACACTGAAGCTTTCTTT. Protein sequence: CASSPANGVNTEAFF.

V gene TRBV5-8 combines with J gene TRBJ2-7; D perhaps matches TRBD1 (8 bases). V gave up 4 bases and J gave up 0 bases, with 20 bases separating them. The CDR3 has 17 residues. CDR1 SGHTS and CDR2 YDEGEE come from the germline V gene. CDR3 residues: CASSRRQGTTYSYEQYF. Written as DNA, the CDR3 is TGTGCCAGCAGCCGTAGACAGGGGACTACCTACTCCTACGAGCAGTACTTC. Full variable domain (remainder filled in from reference TRBV5-8 and TRBJ2-7): EAGVTQSPTHLIKTRGQQATLRCSPISGHTSVYWYQQALGLGLQFLLWYDEGEERNRGNFPPRFSGRQFPNYSSELNVNALELEDSALYLCASSRRQGTTYSYEQYFGPGTRLTVT.

The CDR3 reads CASSPLHRPAGRLENTGELFF. CDR3 sequence (DNA): TGTGCCAGCTCACCTTTACACCGTCCAGCGGGAAGACTTGAGAACACCGGGGAGCTGTTTTTT. The chain has TRBV18 and TRBJ2-2; 7 bases agree with TRBD2. The CDR3 totals 21 residues. The germline V gene encodes CDR1 KGHSH and CDR2 LQKENI. Unmatched junction bases numbered 20, after V lost 3 bases and J lost 1 base.

The chain is built from TRBV2 and TRBJ2-2, with D possibly being TRBD1 (6 bases). V was cut by 6 bases and J by 2 bases, with 16 bases left in between. The germline V gene encodes CDR1 SNHLY and CDR2 FYNNEI. The CDR3 totals 16 residues. The CDR3 sequence: CASRERGNRNTGELFF. CDR3 nucleotide sequence: TGTGCCAGCAGAGAAAGGGGGAATCGTAACACCGGGGAGCTGTTTTTT.

The CDR3, as DNA: TGTGCCAGCAGCGCCGACAGGGGAGTCGGAAACACCATATATTTT. This gives the protein CASSADRGVGNTIYF. V gene TRBV2 combines with J gene TRBJ1-3; TRBD1 agrees at 8 bases. This CDR3 is built from 15 residues. J gave up 4 bases and V 6 bases, and 8 bases lay outside the gene matches. Per germline, CDR1 SNHLY and CDR2 FYNNEI. Looking up the rest from reference TRBV2 and TRBJ1-3 gives the full variable domain: EPEVTQTPSHQVTQMGQEVILRCVPISNHLYFYWYRQILGQKVEFLVSFYNNEISEKSEIFDDQFSVERPDGSNFTLKIRSTKLEDSAMYFCASSADRGVGNTIYFGEGSWLTVV.

The rearrangement uses TRBV2 and TRBJ2-3; tentatively, D is TRBD1 (6 bases). Germline values: CDR1 SNHLY, CDR2 FYNNEI. The CDR3 length is 15 residues. Trimming removed 8 bases from V and 4 bases from J, with 19 bases in between. CDR3 sequence reads: CASLPRGSGSDTQYF. For the CDR3, the DNA is TGTGCCAGCCTGCCGAGGGGGAGTGGGTCAGATACGCAGTATTTT.

This clone was seen only once. The chain is built from TRBV7-6 and TRBJ2-3, with TRBD2 matching over 9 bases. Trimming removed 5 bases from V and 3 bases from J; junction bases left unmatched: 9. The germline CDR1 and CDR2 sequences are SGHVS and FNYEAQ. The CDR3 sequence is 16 residues long. Written as DNA, the CDR3 is TGTGCCAGCAGCCCCCCCCTTAGCGGGGGTACAGATACGCAGTATTTT. Protein product: CASSPPLSGGTDTQYF.

This chain connects TRBV11-2 to TRBJ2-5; 8 bases map to TRBD2. The CDR3 totals 17 residues. Germline values: CDR1 SGHAT, CDR2 FQNNGV. The V gene end was trimmed by 0 bases and the J gene end by 5 bases; junction bases not matched to a gene: 11. The CDR3 coding sequence is TGTGCCAGCAGCTTAGAAGGGGGTAGCGGGGTTTTGGAGACCCAGTACTTC. Translating it yields CASSLEGGSGVLETQYF.

The chain is built from TRBV7-9 and TRBJ2-3; 10 nucleotides match TRBD1. The CDR3 extends over 15 amino acids. Trimming cost V 5 bases and J 3 bases; bases outside gene matches: 5. Germline V gives CDR1 SEHNR, CDR2 FQNEAQ (reference sequence). The CDR3 DNA reads as TGTGCCAGCAGCGCAAGACAGGGGGCAACAGATACGCAGTATTTT. Translation: CASSARQGATDTQYF.

The chain carries TRBV5-6 and TRBJ2-5, with D possibly being TRBD1 (5 bases). The length of the CDR3 is 14 residues. Germline CDR1 reads SGHDT; CDR2 reads YYEEEE. Trimming cost V 4 bases and J 2 bases, with 12 bases left between them. CDR3 loop: CASSVPTGQETQYF. As DNA, the CDR3 is TGTGCCAGCAGCGTCCCCACAGGTCAAGAGACCCAGTACTTC.